The text below deals with one T cell receptor beta chain. Donors were healthy HIV-negative adults without recent acute infections or vaccinations. The split of CD4+ cells yielded CD45RA+ naive and CD45RA-negative memory subsets. The sample comes from a study of shared clonotypes between healthy human individuals. The CDR3 is made up of 15 amino acids. V was cut by 5 bases and J by 0 bases, with 11 bases left in between. Looked up from germline, CDR1 is MDHEN and CDR2 is SYDVKM. The assay was run at deep level. Using immunoSEQ multiplex PCR, the repertoire was profiled, and TCRdb retains in-frame clones only, with some absent. The sample lists approximately 1,500,000 clones, roughly 96% seen once, with over 1% in the top ten.

This TCR derives from a young man in good health. The chain recombines TRBV28 with TRBJ2-4; D possibly corresponds to TRBD1 (6 bases). Sequenced: naive CD4+ T cells sorted from blood. The subset: CD45RA+ positively selected. This CDR3 reads CASSTLGAAKNIQYF. As DNA, the CDR3 is TGTGCCAGCAGTACCTTGGGGGCAGCCAAAAACATTCAGTACTTC.